This entry is about one T cell receptor beta chain. The data belong to a study of blood T cell repertoires in COVID-19. Generated by immunoSEQ multiplex PCR, the TCRdb table keeps only in-frame clones and is missing some. The data contain some 120,000 clones, approximately 80% of them singletons. Germline trimming cut 11 bases from V and 3 bases from J; bases unmatched to any gene: 8. Germline V CDR1 and CDR2: MDHEN, SYDVKM. This CDR3 region has 13 residues. The J gene is TRBJ1-1, the V gene TRBV28; 8 bases are a match to TRBD1. This receptor was taken from a human donor in a cohort sampled during active COVID-19. The sequenced material came from peripheral blood. CDR3 nucleotides: TGTGCCGCCCGGACAGGGTTCGACACTGAAGCTTTCTTT. Translated: CAARTGFDTEAFF. Looking up the rest from reference TRBV28 and TRBJ1-1 gives the full variable domain: DVKVTQSSRYLVKRTGEKVFLECVQDMDHENMFWYRQDPGLGLRLIYFSYDVKMKEKGDIPEGYSVSREKKERFSLILESASTNQTSMYLCAARTGFDTEAFFGQGTRLTVV.